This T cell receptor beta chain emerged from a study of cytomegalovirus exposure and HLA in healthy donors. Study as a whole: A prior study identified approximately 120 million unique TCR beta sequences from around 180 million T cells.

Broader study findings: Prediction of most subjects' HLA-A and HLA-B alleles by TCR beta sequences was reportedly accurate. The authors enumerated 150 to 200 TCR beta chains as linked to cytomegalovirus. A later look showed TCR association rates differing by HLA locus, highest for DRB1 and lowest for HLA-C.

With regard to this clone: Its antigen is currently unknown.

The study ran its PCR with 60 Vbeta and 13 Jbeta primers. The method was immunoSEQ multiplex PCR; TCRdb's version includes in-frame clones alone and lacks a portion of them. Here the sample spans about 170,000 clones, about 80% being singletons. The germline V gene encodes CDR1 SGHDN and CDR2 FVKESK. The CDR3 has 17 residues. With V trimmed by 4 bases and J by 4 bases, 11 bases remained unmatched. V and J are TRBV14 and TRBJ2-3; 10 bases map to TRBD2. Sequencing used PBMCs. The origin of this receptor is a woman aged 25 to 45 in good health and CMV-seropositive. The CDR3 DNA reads TGTGCCAGCAGCCGCGTCGGACTAGCGGAGTTACCAGATACGCAGTATTTT. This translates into CASSRVGLAELPDTQYF.